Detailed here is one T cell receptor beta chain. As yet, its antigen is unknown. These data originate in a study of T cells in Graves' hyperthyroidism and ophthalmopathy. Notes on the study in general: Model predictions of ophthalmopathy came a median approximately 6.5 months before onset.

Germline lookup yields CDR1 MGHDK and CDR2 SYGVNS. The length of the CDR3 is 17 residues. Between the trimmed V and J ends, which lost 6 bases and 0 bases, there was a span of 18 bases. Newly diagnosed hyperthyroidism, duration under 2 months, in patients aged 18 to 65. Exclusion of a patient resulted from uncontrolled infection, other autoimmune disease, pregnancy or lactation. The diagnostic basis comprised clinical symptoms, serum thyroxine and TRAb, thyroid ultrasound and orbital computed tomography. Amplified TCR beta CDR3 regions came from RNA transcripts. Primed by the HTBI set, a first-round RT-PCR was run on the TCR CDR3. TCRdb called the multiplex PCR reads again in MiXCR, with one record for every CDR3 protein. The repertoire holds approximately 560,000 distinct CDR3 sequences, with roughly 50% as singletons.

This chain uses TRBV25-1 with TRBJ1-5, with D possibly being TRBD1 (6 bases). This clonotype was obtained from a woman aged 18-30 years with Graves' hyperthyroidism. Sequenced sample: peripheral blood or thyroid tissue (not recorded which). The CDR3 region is CASSLGGPLYSNQPQHF. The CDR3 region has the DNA TGTGCCAGCAGCTTGGGGGGGCCCTTATATAGCAATCAGCCCCAGCATTTT.